A selection of T cell receptor beta chains follows, all from one sample in a study of CD8 T cells in Susac syndrome. Using its own MiXCR run on the immunoSEQ multiplex PCR reads, TCRdb lists one record per CDR3 protein. Found here are some 120,000 distinct CDR3 sequences, over 85% of them singletons; the top ten hold roughly 0.33%. What was sequenced was CD8+ T cells from PBMCs. Receptors originate from a human donor with multiple sclerosis. Both conserved end residues are trimmed from each CDR3.

V gene	J gene	CDR3 protein
TRBV9	TRBJ2-2	ASSVRRTGGTTGELF
TRBV7-3	TRBJ2-1	ASSLTGRLAGGSYNEQF
TRBV2	TRBJ2-3	ASRGGRGTDTQY
TRBV30	TRBJ2-1	AWTQGQGDEQF
TRBV20-1	TRBJ2-4	SARDFLASKNIQY
TRBV29-1	TRBJ1-2	SVVTGDGYT
TRBV29-1	TRBJ2-1	SVAGTGAIYNEQF
TRBV10-3	TRBJ1-1	AINGQGDTEAF
TRBV13	TRBJ2-4	ASSSGTVKNIQY
TRBV20-1	TRBJ2-4	SARGSDMAKNIQY
TRBV12-3/TRBV12-4	TRBJ2-3	ASSQTSGRADTQY
TRBV5-5	TRBJ2-2	ASSHFSDGELF
TRBV21-1	TRBJ2-2	ASTGPGELF
TRBV5-4	TRBJ2-5	ASSPGPGFLETQY
TRBV12-3/TRBV12-4	TRBJ2-3	ASSLTGSSTDTQY
TRBV28	TRBJ1-5	ASSLGANQPQH
TRBV11-2	TRBJ2-7	ASSLEGRTTYEQY